This T cell receptor beta chain was identified in a study of T cell responses to AZD1222 COVID-19 vaccine. General study points: Close to half of spike-specific TCRs reportedly recognize unmutated variant regions.

Comments on this clone: Its antigen remains unknown.

The V end lost 6 bases, the J end lost 7 bases, and 9 bases lay between the germline ends. CDR3 length equals 11 residues. Using immunoSEQ multiplex PCR, the repertoire was profiled, and TCRdb retains in-frame clones only, with some absent. This sample has over 150,000 clones; about nine tenths occur once, and the top ten carry roughly 1.6%. This clonotype was sampled from an adult in good health. The chain combines TRBV12-3 or TRBV12-4 with TRBJ2-5; D may be TRBD1 (5 bases). Sample: peripheral blood, taken on day 0 of AZD1222 vaccination. The CDR3 protein is CASSLGVTQYF. CDR3 DNA: TGTGCCAGCAGCCTAGGGGTGACCCAGTACTTC.